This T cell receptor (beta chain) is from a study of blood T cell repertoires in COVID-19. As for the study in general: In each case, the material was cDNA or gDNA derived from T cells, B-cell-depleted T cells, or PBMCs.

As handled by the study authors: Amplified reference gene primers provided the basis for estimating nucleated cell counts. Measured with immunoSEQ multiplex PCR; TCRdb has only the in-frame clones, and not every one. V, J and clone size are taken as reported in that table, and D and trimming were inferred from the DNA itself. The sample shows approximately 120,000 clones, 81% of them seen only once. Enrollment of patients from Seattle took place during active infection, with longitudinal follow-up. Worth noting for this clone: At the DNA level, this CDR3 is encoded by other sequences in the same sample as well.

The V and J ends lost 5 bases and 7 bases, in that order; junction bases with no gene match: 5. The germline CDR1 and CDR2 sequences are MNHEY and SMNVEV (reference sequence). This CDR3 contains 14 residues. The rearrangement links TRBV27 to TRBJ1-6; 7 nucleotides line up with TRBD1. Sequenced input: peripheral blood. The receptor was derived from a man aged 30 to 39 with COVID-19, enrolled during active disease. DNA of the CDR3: TGTGCCAGCAGTCCGGGGACAGCAAATTCACCCCTCCACTTT. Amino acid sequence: CASSPGTANSPLHF.